This T cell receptor beta chain was obtained from a study of blood T cell repertoires in COVID-19. Across the whole study: PBMCs, B-cell-depleted T cells, or T cells were the source of the cDNA or gDNA that made up the material.

The CDR3 covers 15 residues. V dropped 2 bases and J dropped 8; count of bases not matched to a gene: 8. In germline, CDR1 is MGHRA, CDR2 YSYEKL. The protocol was immunoSEQ multiplex PCR, while the TCRdb copy is restricted to in-frame clones and leaves out a portion. Found here are around 100,000 clones, 80% to 95% of them singletons; the top ten hold 4.5% to 6%. The receptor was derived from an older man with acute or convalescent COVID-19. V usage is TRBV4-1 and J usage is TRBJ2-7; 11 bases are shared with TRBD1. The sample taken for sequencing was peripheral blood. DNA for the CDR3: TGCGCCAGCAGCCAAACAAGGGACAGGGGGTCCCAGCAGTACTTC. This translates into CASSQTRDRGSQQYF.